This T cell receptor beta chain derives from a study of graft-versus-host responses after intestinal transplantation. Across the study: Recipients across the board were started on anti-thymocyte globulin induction, then kept on tacrolimus and steroids for two to three years.

This clone has a handful of counts. Using immunoSEQ multiplex PCR, the repertoire was profiled, and TCRdb retains in-frame clones only, with some absent. This sample has roughly 14,000 clones, with 25% to 35% found just once. The authors plated around 200,000 CFSE-labeled responder cells with around 200,000 irradiated, violet-dye-labeled stimulator cells. CFSE-low proliferating responders, CD3+CD4+ and CD3+CD8+, were sorted post-reaction. The sample here was alloreactive CD4+ T cells from a mixed lymphocyte reaction culture, taken before intestinal transplant. The sample's subset: CFSE-low proliferating T cells sorted from approximately six-day pre-transplant mixed lymphocyte reaction (GvH or HvG direction). This receptor was taken from a human patient who received an intestinal transplant.

The DNA for the CDR3 is TGTGCCAGTAGTATCCAGGGCATCTCGTACTATGGCTACACCTTC. Protein product: CASSIQGISYYGYTF. The rearrangement joins TRBV19 to TRBJ1-2, with a possible D match to TRBD1 (5 bases). With 3 bases removed from V and 3 bases from J, the gap between germline ends came to 14 bases. The V gene's germline CDR1 is LNHDA and CDR2 SQIVND (reference sequence). The CDR3 covers 15 residues.